This T cell receptor (beta chain) was identified in a study of T-cell memory formation after mild COVID-19. General study points: The appearance of some responding clones in pre-infection memory suggested that cross-reactive memory joined. The main location of contracting CD4+ clones was CM and EM, and that of contracting CD8+ clones was EMRA.

The CDR3 spans 19 residues. Germline-derived CDR1 and CDR2 are SGHTA and FQGNSA. The ends lost 7 bases at V and 4 bases at J; junction bases unmatched: 22. TCRdb passed the 5' RACE reads through MiXCR, listing each CDR3 protein once. The sample records hundreds of thousands of distinct CDR3 sequences, 13% to 15% being singletons. This clonotype was counted only a few times. The target antigen is unknown. The sequence derives from a young man who had mild COVID-19 (a few samples of this study predate the infection). Cell type and time point are not known. Sequences were obtained from PBMCs or a T cell subset sorted from them (not recorded which). This chain links TRBV7-2 with TRBJ2-5, with TRBD2 identical over 9 bases. CDR3: CASTLRSRGGGAVVETQYF. The CDR3 nucleotides read TGTGCCAGCACCCTCAGGTCCCGCGGCGGGGGGGCGGTGGTAGAGACCCAGTACTTC.